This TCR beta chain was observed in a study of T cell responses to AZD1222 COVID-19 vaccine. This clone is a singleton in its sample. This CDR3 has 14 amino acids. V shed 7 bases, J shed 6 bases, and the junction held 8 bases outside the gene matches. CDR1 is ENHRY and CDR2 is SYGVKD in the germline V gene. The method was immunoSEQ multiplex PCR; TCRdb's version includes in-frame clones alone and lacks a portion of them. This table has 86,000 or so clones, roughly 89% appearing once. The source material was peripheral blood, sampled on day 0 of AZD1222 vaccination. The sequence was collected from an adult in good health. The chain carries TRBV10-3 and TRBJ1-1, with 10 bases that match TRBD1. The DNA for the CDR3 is TGTGCCATCAACCCGGGGGGGACAGGGGCTGAAGCTTTCTTT. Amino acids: CAINPGGTGAEAFF.